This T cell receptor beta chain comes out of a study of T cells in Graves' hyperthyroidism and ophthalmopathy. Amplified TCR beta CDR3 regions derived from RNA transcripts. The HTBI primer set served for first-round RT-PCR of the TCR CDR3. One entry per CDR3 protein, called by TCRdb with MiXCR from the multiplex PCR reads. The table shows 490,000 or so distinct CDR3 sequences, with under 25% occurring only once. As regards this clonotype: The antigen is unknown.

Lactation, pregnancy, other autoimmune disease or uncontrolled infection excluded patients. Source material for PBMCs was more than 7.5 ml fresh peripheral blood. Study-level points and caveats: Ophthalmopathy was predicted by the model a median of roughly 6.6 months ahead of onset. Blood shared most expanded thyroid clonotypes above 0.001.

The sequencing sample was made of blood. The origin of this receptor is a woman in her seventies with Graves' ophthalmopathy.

In nucleotides, the CDR3 is TGTGCCAGCAGTTATGGACGGGGCAAAAACATTCAGTACTTC. It yields the protein CASSYGRGKNIQYF. The chain is built from TRBV6-5 and TRBJ2-4, with D tentatively TRBD2 (5 bases). The CDR3 totals 14 residues. Germline CDR1 and CDR2: MNHEY and SVGAGI. V was clipped by 3 bases and J by 3 bases, with 9 bases between them.